Sequencing of this T cell receptor beta chain was carried out in a study of cytomegalovirus exposure and HLA in healthy donors. The germline gives CDR1 SEHNR, CDR2 FQNEAQ (reference sequence). The CDR3 totals 13 residues. V lost 4 bases and J lost 5, with 9 bases in between. Both 60 Vbeta primers and 13 Jbeta primers went into the PCR. Some clones are missing from TCRdb's copy, which holds only in-frame ones; the method was immunoSEQ multiplex PCR. The sample shows about 200,000 clones, 70% to 85% of them seen only once. This receptor was obtained from a man aged 50 or older in good health and CMV-seronegative. Specimen: PBMCs. V and J are TRBV7-9 and TRBJ1-5; unclear D gene. The CDR3 protein is CASSWSRDQPQHF. In DNA, the CDR3 is TGTGCCAGCAGCTGGTCACGGGATCAGCCCCAGCATTTT.